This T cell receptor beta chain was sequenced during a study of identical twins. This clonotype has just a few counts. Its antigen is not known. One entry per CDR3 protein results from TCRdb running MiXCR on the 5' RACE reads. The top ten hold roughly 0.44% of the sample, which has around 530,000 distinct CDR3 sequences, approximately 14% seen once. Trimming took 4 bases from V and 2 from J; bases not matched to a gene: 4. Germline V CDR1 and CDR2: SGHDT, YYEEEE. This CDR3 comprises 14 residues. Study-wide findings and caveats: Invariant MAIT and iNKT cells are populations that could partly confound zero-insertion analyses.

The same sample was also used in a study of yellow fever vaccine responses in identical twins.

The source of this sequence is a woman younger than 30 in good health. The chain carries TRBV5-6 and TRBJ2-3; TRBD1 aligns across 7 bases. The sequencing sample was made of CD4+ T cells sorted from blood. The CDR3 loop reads CASSPGQLTDTQYF. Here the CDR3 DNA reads TGTGCCAGCAGCCCGGGACAGCTCACAGATACGCAGTATTTT.